A selection of T cell receptor beta chains follows, all from one sample in a study of cytomegalovirus exposure and HLA in healthy donors. Here immunoSEQ multiplex PCR was the method, and the copy in TCRdb shows in-frame clones only, minus some. The specimen's table records about 170,000 clones. The sequenced sample consisted of PBMCs. The receptors shown here come from a woman aged 18-35 years in good health and CMV-seropositive. Both conserved end residues are part of each CDR3. D genes are given only for firm matches.

14	TRBJ1-2	TRBV30	NA	TGTGCCTGGACCCCGATACAGGGCGGCTATGGCTACACCTTC	CAWTPIQGGYGYTF
17	TRBJ1-5	TRBV7-2	TRBD1	TGTGCCAGCAGCTTACCCGGGGGACAGGGGATTAGTCAGCCCCAGCATTTT	CASSLPGGQGISQPQHF
14	TRBJ2-1	TRBV9	TRBD2	TGTGCCAGCAGCGGAGCTAGCGGGTACAATGAGCAGTTCTTC	CASSGASGYNEQFF
18	TRBJ1-2	TRBV18	TRBD1	TGTGCCAGCTCACCCTCGGGACAGGGGCGCAAGAATGACTATGGCTACACCTTC	CASSPSGQGRKNDYGYTF
15	TRBJ1-1	TRBV5-4	TRBD1	TGTGCCAGCAGCCTGACAGGGGCCCGGAACACTGAAGCTTTCTTT	CASSLTGARNTEAFF
14	TRBJ2-5	TRBV6-1	TRBD1	TGTGCCAGCAGCCGGGACAGGCCCCCGGAGACCCAGTACTTC	CASSRDRPPETQYF
14	TRBJ1-6	TRBV27	NA	TGTGCCAGCAGTTTCCGCCAGGGAGGCTCACCCCTCCACTTT	CASSFRQGGSPLHF
15	TRBJ2-5	TRBV10-3	TRBD2	TGTGCCATCAGCCCAGCTTCCAGCGGGGCTGAGACCCAGTACTTC	CAISPASSGAETQYF
16	TRBJ1-3	TRBV9	NA	TGTGCCAGCAGCGTAGGTAGAGCAAGCTCTGGAAACACCATATATTTT	CASSVGRASSGNTIYF
15	TRBJ2-1	TRBV25-1	TRBD1	TGTGCCAGCAGTCGACCTGGGACAGGCTACAATGAGCAGTTCTTC	CASSRPGTGYNEQFF
15	TRBJ2-7	TRBV5-6	TRBD2	TGTGCCAGCAGCTTGGTTAGCGGGGGTGCCTACGAGCAGTACTTC	CASSLVSGGAYEQYF
13	TRBJ1-1	TRBV7-2	NA	TGTGCCAGCAGCTTAGCGCGGGATCCTGAAGCTTTCTTT	CASSLARDPEAFF
14	TRBJ1-2	TRBV27	NA	TGTGCCAGCAGTCCCCTTCCTTCTTACTATGGCTACACCTTC	CASSPLPSYYGYTF
15	TRBJ2-5	TRBV5-1	NA	TGCGCCAGCAGCTTAGGACAGACAAACCAAGAGACCCAGTACTTC	CASSLGQTNQETQYF
16	TRBJ1-2	TRBV5-5	NA	TGTGCCAGCAGCTTCCTGCTAGGCCCTTCCAACTATGGCTACACCTTC	CASSFLLGPSNYGYTF
11	TRBJ2-7	TRBV5-1	NA	TGCGCCAGCAGCTTGGACAGGACGGAGTACTTC	CASSLDRTEYF
16	TRBJ1-6	TRBV5-1	TRBD1	TGCGCCAGCAGCCCCAGGGGGAGCTCCTATAATTCACCCCTCCACTTT	CASSPRGSSYNSPLHF
16	TRBJ2-1	TRBV7-2	TRBD2	TGTGCCAGCAGCTTAGCCTCTAGCGGCACTTTCAATGAGCAGTTCTTC	CASSLASSGTFNEQFF
16	TRBJ1-2	TRBV11-3	TRBD1	TGTGCCAGCAGCTTAGATGACCAGGGGGCTAACTATGGCTACACCTTC	CASSLDDQGANYGYTF
14	TRBJ2-5	TRBV30	TRBD2	TGTGCCTGGAGCCCGGGAGGGCCGGGGGAGACCCAGTACTTC	CAWSPGGPGETQYF
16	TRBJ2-7	TRBV4-1	NA	TGCGCCAGCAGCCAAGGAACCAGATTGCCTTCCCACGAGCAGTACTTC	CASSQGTRLPSHEQYF
15	TRBJ1-2	TRBV19	NA	TGTGCCAGTAGCGCAGGGAAGGAAGCTAACTATGGCTACACCTTC	CASSAGKEANYGYTF
18	TRBJ2-3	TRBV6-1	TRBD1	TGTGCCAGCAGTGAAGGCCAGACGGGCAGGGGGTTTCAAGATACGCAGTATTTT	CASSEGQTGRGFQDTQYF
14	TRBJ1-5	TRBV6-1	NA	TGTGCCAGCAGTGAGGTTGGCCCAGGGCAGCCCCAGCATTTT	CASSEVGPGQPQHF
15	TRBJ2-7	TRBV11-2	NA	TGTGCCAGCAGCCTCGGTGGGGGCAGCTCCTACGAGCAGTACTTC	CASSLGGGSSYEQYF
14	TRBJ2-3	TRBV5-4	NA	TGTGCCAGCAGTGTCAGGGGCTTTTCAGATACGCAGTATTTT	CASSVRGFSDTQYF